The 23 T cell receptor beta chains presented below share a single source sample, sequenced in a study of T cells expressing NK-cell markers (dated by TCRdb to about 2020). The library was obtained by 5' RACE. Reads for this sample came from an Illumina HiSeq 2000. Reads reprocessed by TCRdb are summarized as one entry per CDR3 protein sequence, and DNA is absent. This sample's table has entries for about 390,000 distinct CDR3 sequences. The ten largest clones capture about 10% of the sample. Material for sequencing was blood T cells: a sorted CD56 or NKG2C T cell subset, CD4+ or CD8+ T cells, or bulk PBMC T cells (not recorded which). These TCRs come from a woman aged 50 to 60 in good health. Donor details come from another sample of the same person, matched by shared clones.

In terms of frequency, this clonotype is medium-sized. J is TRBJ1-5 and V is TRBV12-3 or TRBV12-4. This CDR3 contains 14 residues. This CDR3 reads CASSFHPSNQPQHF.

The V and J genes are TRBV24-1 and TRBJ1-5; the TRBD1 assignment by TCRdb is unverifiable without DNA. Germline V CDR1 and CDR2: KGHDR, SFDVKD. The CDR3 is 15 residues long. The CDR3 sequence: CATSELDRGHQPQHF.

The J gene is TRBJ2-1, the V gene TRBV7-9; checking the TCRdb D call of TRBD2 is not possible without DNA. Germline CDR1 and CDR2: SEHNR and FQNEAQ (reference sequence). There are 16 residues in the CDR3. The CDR3 sequence is CASSLSRTVPGNEQFF.

The chain couples TRBV28 to TRBJ2-7; TCRdb calls TRBD2, which cannot be checked without DNA. The CDR3 sequence is 15 residues long. Germline CDR1 reads MDHEN; CDR2 reads SYDVKM. The CDR3 sequence: CASSTPGLAEYEQYF. Full variable domain (missing parts from reference TRBV28 and TRBJ2-7): DVKVTQSSRYLVKRTGEKVFLECVQDMDHENMFWYRQDPGLGLRLIYFSYDVKMKEKGDIPEGYSVSREKKERFSLILESASTNQTSMYLCASSTPGLAEYEQYFGPGTRLTVT.

The chain employs TRBV7-3 and TRBJ2-3; the TCRdb D gene call, TRBD1, has no DNA to confirm it. The CDR3 consists of 15 residues. In germline, CDR1 is SGHTA, CDR2 FQGTGA. The chain's CDR3 is CASRRGGVATDTQYF.

The gene calls are TRBV10-2 and TRBJ2-5; the TCRdb call, TRBD2, lacks DNA for checking. The germline CDR1 and CDR2 sequences are WSHSY and SAAADI. The CDR3 runs to 16 residues. The CDR3 reads CASRTSGLLGEETQYF.

The chain carries TRBV29-1 and TRBJ2-1; lacking DNA, the TRBD2 call made by TCRdb goes unchecked. This CDR3 spans 15 amino acids. Germline V CDR1 and CDR2: SQVTM, ANQGSEA. The chain's CDR3 is CSVASRAASYNEQFF.

The chain is built from TRBV27 and TRBJ1-2. The CDR3 contains 12 residues. Germline V gives CDR1 MNHEY, CDR2 SMNVEV (reference sequence). The CDR3 sequence: CASSFRGNGYTF.

This chain uses TRBV7-8 with TRBJ2-2. The CDR3 contains 14 residues. Germline V gene lookup returns CDR1 SGHVS and CDR2 FQNEAQ. The CDR3 region is CASSKDGYTGELFF.

V usage is TRBV4-1 and J usage is TRBJ2-7; TCRdb picks TRBD1, but there is no DNA to check that call. CDR1 MGHRA and CDR2 YSYEKL come from the germline V gene. The CDR3 spans 18 residues. This CDR3 reads CASSQDSHLGQGSHEQYF.

This chain joins TRBV5-1 and TRBJ2-2; TCRdb designates TRBD1, a call that cannot be tested without DNA. CDR3 size: 17 residues. Per the germline V gene, CDR1 is SGHRS and CDR2 is YFSETQ. The CDR3 loop reads CASRSPPPGPNTGELFF.

This sequence joins TRBV27 and TRBJ2-3. The CDR3 extends over 12 amino acids. The germline gives CDR1 MNHEY, CDR2 SMNVEV (reference sequence). The CDR3 loop reads CASSFYRDTQYF.

The V and J genes are TRBV11-2 and TRBJ2-1; TCRdb names TRBD2, which stays unverified in the absence of DNA. This CDR3 comprises 14 residues. Germline-derived CDR1 and CDR2 are SGHAT and FQNNGV. This CDR3 reads CASRQLAGGREQFF.

The chain couples TRBV6-2 or TRBV6-3 to TRBJ1-5; TCRdb gives TRBD1 as the D gene, but with no DNA this cannot be confirmed. The CDR3 totals 17 residues. Germline V gene sequence: CDR1 MNHEY, CDR2 SVGEGT. This CDR3 reads CASSTHKKDRGNQPQHF.

The chain employs TRBV6-2 or TRBV6-3 and TRBJ2-1. Germline values: CDR1 MNHEY, CDR2 SVGEGT. This CDR3 contains 13 residues. CDR3 residues: CAVSWDSYNEQFF.

This rearrangement joins TRBV29-1 to TRBJ1-2; TCRdb calls TRBD1, which cannot be checked without DNA. CDR1 is SQVTM and CDR2 is ANQGSEA in the germline V gene. This CDR3 has 14 amino acids. The CDR3 spells CSVESRHPRGGYTF.

Here the CDR3 reads CASSVGSGTSGRYRNIQYF. The J gene is TRBJ2-4, the V gene TRBV9; TCRdb proposes TRBD2, but this gene call is untestable without DNA. This CDR3 is built from 19 residues. Per germline, CDR1 SGDLS and CDR2 YYNGEE.

The rearrangement uses TRBV19 and TRBJ2-3; the TCRdb call, TRBD1, lacks DNA for checking. Germline CDR1 and CDR2: LNHDA and SQIVND (reference sequence). The CDR3 runs 14 residues. Here the CDR3 reads CASSDGTSQDTQYF.

This sequence joins TRBV27 and TRBJ2-1; with no DNA, the TCRdb D assignment of TRBD2 cannot be verified. The CDR3 contains 12 residues. Germline values: CDR1 MNHEY, CDR2 SMNVEV (reference sequence). The CDR3 reads CAARGFDNEQFF.

The rearrangement uses TRBV19 and TRBJ2-1; TCRdb returns TRBD2, unconfirmable since there is no DNA. The CDR3 totals 13 residues. The germline V gene has CDR1 LNHDA and CDR2 SQIVND (reference sequence). The CDR3 reads CASGSPHYNEQFF.

The chain has TRBV4-1 and TRBJ2-1; TCRdb names TRBD2, which stays unverified in the absence of DNA. This CDR3 has 13 amino acids. The germline V gene has CDR1 MGHRA and CDR2 YSYEKL. The CDR3 protein is CASTHGAGNEQFF.

J is TRBJ1-5 and V is TRBV20-1; TCRdb picks TRBD1, but there is no DNA to check that call. Germline CDR1 DFQATT, CDR2 SNEGSKA (reference sequence). CDR3 length: 16 residues. The CDR3 sequence: CSARDTGTRAPQPQHF.

The chain is built from TRBV18 and TRBJ2-3; TCRdb indicates TRBD1, and absent DNA this call remains unverified. The CDR3 runs 16 residues. From germline, CDR1 is KGHSH and CDR2 LQKENI. The CDR3 reads CASSPPSGGHTDTQYF.